One sample yielded the 14 T cell receptor beta chains listed below, sequenced in a study of Ad26.COV2.S vaccination and SARS-CoV-2 variants. Specified treatment: some 20 received Ad26.COV2.S at low or high dose, single or two shots; a few received placebo; per-sample allocation not given. Collection of the samples took place on day 63 after the first injection of vaccine or placebo. Clones were read by immunoSEQ multiplex PCR, and TCRdb kept only the in-frame ones, dropping some. The data show hundreds of thousands of clones, roughly 90% seen once. Material: peripheral blood, obtained in a trial of Ad26.COV2.S vaccine versus placebo. These receptors all stem from a person aged 18-60 years who received the Ad26.COV2.S COVID-19 vaccine or a placebo.

This chain links TRBV4-2 with TRBJ2-6; the match to TRBD1 covers 9 bases. Germline V gene sequence: CDR1 LGHNA, CDR2 YNFKEQ. Unmatched junction bases numbered 5, after V lost 2 bases and J lost 0 bases. The CDR3 contains 18 residues. The CDR3 coding sequence is TGTGCCAGCAGCCAACCGGGACAGGGATTCTCTGGGGCCAACGTCCTGACTTTC. It is translated as CASSQPGQGFSGANVLTF.

The chain is built from TRBV2 and TRBJ1-2, with a tentative D call TRBD1 (5 bases). Looked up from germline, CDR1 is SNHLY and CDR2 is FYNNEI. The V and J ends lost 8 bases and 0 bases respectively, with 13 bases between them. This CDR3 comprises 14 residues. For the CDR3, the DNA is TGTGCCAGCGGAAGCGGGACTGCTAACTATGGCTACACCTTC. Its protein is CASGSGTANYGYTF.

CDR3 DNA: TGTGCCAGCAGTGAACTTACCCAAGAGACCCAGTACTTC. Amino acids: CASSELTQETQYF. This sequence joins TRBV2 and TRBJ2-5, with D unresolved. Trimming took off 2 bases at V and 1 base at J, with 5 bases between the two ends. CDR3 length: 13 amino acids. The germline V gene has CDR1 SNHLY and CDR2 FYNNEI.

A few counts support this clone. The chain combines TRBV19 with TRBJ1-3, with TRBD1 matching over 9 bases. V dropped 3 bases and J dropped 3; count of bases not matched to a gene: 3. The CDR3 covers 15 residues. Germline loops: CDR1 LNHDA, CDR2 SQIVND (reference sequence). The CDR3 sequence: CASSIDRGDGNTIYF. The DNA for the CDR3 is TGTGCCAGTAGTATCGACAGGGGGGATGGAAACACCATATATTTT.

The CDR3 sequence: CATEPSVRDTPYNEQFF. Here the CDR3 DNA reads TGTGCCACTGAGCCCTCCGTCCGGGACACACCTTACAATGAGCAGTTCTTC. The chain carries TRBV24-1 and TRBJ2-1, with TRBD1 as a possible D gene (6 bases). Trimming removed 10 bases at V and 4 bases at J, with 25 bases between. In germline, CDR1 is KGHDR, CDR2 SFDVKD. The CDR3 has 17 residues.

V and J are TRBV5-6 and TRBJ2-7; D uncertain. Germline CDR1 and CDR2: SGHDT and YYEEEE. V dropped 5 bases and J dropped 3 bases, with 15 bases sitting between them. CDR3 length: 14 residues. In DNA form, the CDR3 reads TGTGCCAGCAGACAAATTAGCTCCCGCTACGAGCAGTACTTC. Encoded protein: CASRQISSRYEQYF.

The chain links TRBV19 to TRBJ2-7; D is possibly TRBD1 (7 bases). The CDR3 loop spans 14 amino acids. V lost 3 bases and J lost 1, with 10 bases in between. The V gene's germline CDR1 is LNHDA and CDR2 SQIVND (reference sequence). The CDR3, as DNA: TGTGCCAGTAGTATCCAGGGGGGTTCCTACGAGCAGTACTTC. Its translation: CASSIQGGSYEQYF.

The J gene is TRBJ1-2, the V gene TRBV7-2; D is ambiguous. Germline V CDR1 and CDR2: SGHTA, FQGNSA. The CDR3 runs to 14 residues. V was trimmed by 2 bases and J by 3 bases, leaving 10 bases between them. The CDR3 spells CASSLPGRYYGYTF. DNA for the CDR3: TGTGCCAGCAGCTTACCCGGACGGTACTATGGCTACACCTTC.

This sequence joins TRBV5-6 and TRBJ1-6; D ambiguous. V gave up 4 bases and J gave up 7 bases, with 18 bases separating them. Germline V gives CDR1 SGHDT, CDR2 YYEEEE. The CDR3 runs 16 residues. The CDR3 nucleotides read TGTGCCAGCAGCCGCCTGTGGTCCCAGATCAATTCACCCCTCCACTTT. It codes for CASSRLWSQINSPLHF.

This clone appeared once. CDR3 bases: TGTGCCAGCACCAACGGGGATGGCTACACCTTC. Its protein product is CASTNGDGYTF. The chain has TRBV12-3 or TRBV12-4 and TRBJ1-2, with D hard to call. V was pared by 7 bases and J by 6 bases, with 9 bases between. The CDR3 is 11 amino acids.

Comment on this clone: This CDR3 is also generated by other DNA sequences in the sample. The chain links TRBV5-4 to TRBJ2-7, with D tentatively TRBD2 (6 bases). Trimming removed 2 bases at V and 4 bases at J, with 10 bases between. CDR1 and CDR2 from the germline V gene are SGHNT and YYREEE (reference sequence). The CDR3 runs to 13 residues. CDR3 in amino acids: CASSLRGSYEQYF. For the CDR3, the DNA is TGTGCCAGCAGCTTACGGGGGTCGTACGAGCAGTACTTC.

The chain is built from TRBV19 and TRBJ2-5, with 7 bases aligning to TRBD1. This CDR3 has 13 amino acids. V dropped 5 bases and J dropped 5; count of bases not matched to a gene: 5. Germline CDR1 and CDR2: LNHDA and SQIVND (reference sequence). CDR3 loop: CASSQTGWETQYF. The CDR3 bases are TGTGCCAGTAGTCAGACAGGGTGGGAGACCCAGTACTTC. Filled out from reference TRBV19 and TRBJ2-5, the complete variable domain reads DGGITQSPKYLFRKEGQNVTLSCEQNLNHDAMYWYRQDPGQGLRLIYYSQIVNDFQKGDIAEGYSVSREKKESFPLTVTSAQKNPTAFYLCASSQTGWETQYFGPGTRLLVL.

This clone was detected only a few times. The rearrangement uses TRBV6-5 and TRBJ1-6; TRBD1 might be the D (5 bases). This CDR3 contains 13 residues. V lost 7 bases and J 7 bases, leaving 11 bases between the germline ends. CDR1 is MNHEY and CDR2 is SVGAGI in the germline V gene. The CDR3 DNA reads TGTGCCAGCACCGACTGGGGGAATTCACCCCTCCACTTT. Translation: CASTDWGNSPLHF.

V usage is TRBV27 and J usage is TRBJ1-4, with D tentatively TRBD1 (6 bases). The CDR3 has 15 amino acids. Germline V gene sequence: CDR1 MNHEY, CDR2 SMNVEV (reference sequence). Trimming stripped 4 bases from V and 0 bases from J, with 9 bases between. CDR3 in DNA: TGTGCCAGCAGTTCCAAGGGGGCAACTAATGAAAAACTGTTTTTT. This gives the protein CASSSKGATNEKLFF.